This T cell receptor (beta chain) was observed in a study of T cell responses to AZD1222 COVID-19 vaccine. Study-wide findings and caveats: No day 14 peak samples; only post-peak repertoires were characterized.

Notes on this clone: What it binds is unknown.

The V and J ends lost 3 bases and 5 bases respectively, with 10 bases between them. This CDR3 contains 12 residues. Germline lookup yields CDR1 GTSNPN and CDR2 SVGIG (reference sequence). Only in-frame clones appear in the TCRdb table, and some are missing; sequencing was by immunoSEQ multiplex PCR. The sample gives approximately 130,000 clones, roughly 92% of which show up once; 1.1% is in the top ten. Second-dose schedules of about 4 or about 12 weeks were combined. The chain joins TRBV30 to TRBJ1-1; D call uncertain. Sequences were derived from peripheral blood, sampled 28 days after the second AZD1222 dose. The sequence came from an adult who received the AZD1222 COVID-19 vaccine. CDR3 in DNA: TGTGCCTGGAGCCGTCGAGGGACTGAAGCTTTCTTT. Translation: CAWSRRGTEAFF.